The rows below give T cell receptor beta chains drawn from one sample of a study of T cells in Graves' hyperthyroidism and ophthalmopathy. TCRdb re-derived calls from the multiplex PCR reads in MiXCR, one entry per CDR3 protein. Of approximately 700,000 distinct CDR3 sequences in the sample, about a sixth were seen once. Sequenced sample: blood. The source is a man younger than 30 with Graves' hyperthyroidism. CDR3s include the opening cysteine and the closing phenylalanine or tryptophan. The order of the fields is V gene, clone size, D gene, J gene, CDR3 DNA, CDR3 protein. A D gene is named only where the DNA matches it firmly. Size values are once, few and many counts, or a class for expanded clones, and some rows have none.

v_call: TRBV28; clone_size: many; d_call: NA; j_call: TRBJ2-7; cdr3_nt: TGTGCCAGCAGTTTAAAGGGTCAGCACGAGCAGTACTTC; cdr3_aa: CASSLKGQHEQYF
v_call: TRBV10-3; clone_size: NA; d_call: NA; j_call: TRBJ2-6; cdr3_nt: TGTGCCTCTCAGGGGGGGGCTGGTGGGGCCAACGTCCTGACTTTC; cdr3_aa: CASQGGAGGANVLTF
v_call: TRBV20-1; clone_size: few; d_call: TRBD2; j_call: TRBJ2-1; cdr3_nt: TGCAGTGCTAGTTCCGGGACTAGCGGGAGTTATGAGCAGTTCTTC; cdr3_aa: CSASSGTSGSYEQFF
v_call: TRBV19; clone_size: NA; d_call: TRBD2; j_call: TRBJ2-3; cdr3_nt: TGTGCCAGTACTTTAGCGGGAGCGGAAGATACGCAGTATTTT; cdr3_aa: CASTLAGAEDTQYF
v_call: TRBV3-1; clone_size: NA; d_call: NA; j_call: TRBJ1-4; cdr3_nt: TGTGCCAGTTCGTCGGGGGGCAACGAAAAACTGTTTTTT; cdr3_aa: CASSSGGNEKLFF
v_call: TRBV12-3/TRBV12-4; clone_size: many; d_call: TRBD1; j_call: TRBJ1-1; cdr3_nt: TGTGCCAGCAGTTTAGGGACAGGGAGGAACGCTTTCTTT; cdr3_aa: CASSLGTGRNAFF
v_call: TRBV4-1; clone_size: few; d_call: TRBD2; j_call: TRBJ2-2; cdr3_nt: TGCGCCAGCAGCCATCAGACTAGCGGGAGTAGATACACCGGGGAGCTGTTTTTT; cdr3_aa: CASSHQTSGSRYTGELFF
v_call: TRBV20-1; clone_size: few; d_call: NA; j_call: TRBJ1-5; cdr3_nt: TGCAGTGCTGGCGGGGGGGGTCAGCCCCAGCATTTT; cdr3_aa: CSAGGGGQPQHF
v_call: TRBV18; clone_size: many; d_call: NA; j_call: TRBJ1-6; cdr3_nt: TGTGCCAGCTCACCACCCGGAGGGGCCGCTTCACCCCTCCACTTT; cdr3_aa: CASSPPGGAASPLHF
v_call: TRBV28; clone_size: few; d_call: NA; j_call: TRBJ1-4; cdr3_nt: TGTGCCAGCAGTTCACGTCGGGCGGCTAATGAAAAACTGTTTTTT; cdr3_aa: CASSSRRAANEKLFF
v_call: TRBV27; clone_size: many; d_call: NA; j_call: TRBJ1-5; cdr3_nt: TGTGCCAGCAGTTATGACAGTCTTCAGCCCCAGCATTTT; cdr3_aa: CASSYDSLQPQHF
v_call: TRBV5-6; clone_size: once; d_call: NA; j_call: TRBJ2-1; cdr3_nt: TGTGCCAGCATGACGACAGCCTACAATGAGCAGTTCTTC; cdr3_aa: CASMTTAYNEQFF
v_call: TRBV7-6; clone_size: few; d_call: NA; j_call: TRBJ1-2; cdr3_nt: TGTGCCAGCAGCCCGAGGGGGGGGGACCACCTTAACTATGGCTACACCTTC; cdr3_aa: CASSPRGGDHLNYGYTF
v_call: TRBV2; clone_size: NA; d_call: NA; j_call: TRBJ1-2; cdr3_nt: TGTGCCAGCAGGGGGGCGGCAGGAAACTATGGCTACACCTTC; cdr3_aa: CASRGAAGNYGYTF
v_call: TRBV15; clone_size: many; d_call: TRBD1; j_call: TRBJ2-7; cdr3_nt: TGTGCCACCAGCAGCCCTTCAGGGGGCGAACCCTACGAGCAGTACTTC; cdr3_aa: CATSSPSGGEPYEQYF
v_call: TRBV20-1; clone_size: many; d_call: NA; j_call: TRBJ2-1; cdr3_nt: TGCAGTGCGGGGGTGGGGTACTCCTACAATGAGCAGTTCTTC; cdr3_aa: CSAGVGYSYNEQFF
v_call: TRBV28; clone_size: many; d_call: TRBD1; j_call: TRBJ2-3; cdr3_nt: TGTGCCAGCAGTCGGGACAGGGGGCTTAGCACAGATACGCAGTATTTT; cdr3_aa: CASSRDRGLSTDTQYF
v_call: TRBV27; clone_size: many; d_call: NA; j_call: TRBJ2-7; cdr3_nt: TGTGCCAGCGGACTGGGCAGGTCCTACGAGCAGTACTTC; cdr3_aa: CASGLGRSYEQYF
v_call: TRBV28; clone_size: many; d_call: TRBD2; j_call: TRBJ2-7; cdr3_nt: TGTGCCAGCTCTTTAGCGGGATTCTACGAGCAGTACTTC; cdr3_aa: CASSLAGFYEQYF
v_call: TRBV10-3; clone_size: few; d_call: TRBD1; j_call: TRBJ2-1; cdr3_nt: TGTGCCATCAGTGACCGCCGGGACAGGTACAATGAGCAGTTCTTC; cdr3_aa: CAISDRRDRYNEQFF